This is a list of T cell receptor beta chains from one sample in a study of control samples from healthy donors and cancer patients. Using immunoSEQ multiplex PCR, the repertoire was profiled, and TCRdb retains in-frame clones only, with some absent. The data contain about 44,000 clones, over 75% of them singletons. The material sequenced was PBMCs. The origin of the receptors is a woman in her sixties or seventies with lung cancer. Each CDR3 is given with its conserved first and last residue. D genes are given only for firm matches. Clone size, where shown, is once, few, many, or a class for clones that have expanded.

-	TRBV15	TRBJ1-2	-	TGTGCCACCAGCAGAGGGGGAACAGGGACTGGCTATGGCTACACCTTC	CATSRGGTGTGYGYTF
-	TRBV29-1	TRBJ2-7	few	TGCAGCGTTCAGAACAGCCTCTACGAGCAGTACTTC	CSVQNSLYEQYF
TRBD1	TRBV5-1	TRBJ1-1	-	TGCGCCAGCAGCCCCGGACAGGCGATGAAGACTTTCTTT	CASSPGQAMKTFF
-	TRBV11-2	TRBJ2-1	-	TGTGCCAGCAGCTCCCGGGGTGAGCAGTTCTTC	CASSSRGEQFF
-	TRBV28	TRBJ2-7	-	TGTGCCAGCAGTTTCGGGTTGGCGGAGCAGTACTTC	CASSFGLAEQYF
TRBD2	TRBV20-1	TRBJ2-2	few	TGCAGTGCTAGTGGTAGCGGGAGAAACACCGGGGAGCTGTTTTTT	CSASGSGRNTGELFF
-	TRBV24-1	TRBJ2-5	-	TGTGCCACCAGTCCGGAGGGGCTGGTAGAGACCCAGTACTTC	CATSPEGLVETQYF
-	TRBV9	TRBJ2-7	-	TGTGCCAGCAGCGTAGGACAAGGGGGGAACTACGAGCAGTACTTC	CASSVGQGGNYEQYF
TRBD2	TRBV7-2	TRBJ2-7	-	TGTGCCAGCAGCTTAGAGGGACTAGCGGGAGCAAAAAACGAGCAGTACTTC	CASSLEGLAGAKNEQYF
-	TRBV11-3	TRBJ2-7	-	TGTGCCAGCAGCGCCGCCTCCTACGAGCAGTACTTC	CASSAASYEQYF
-	TRBV28	TRBJ1-2	-	TGTGCCAGCAGTGATTCCGGGGGCGCTGACTATGGCTACACCTTC	CASSDSGGADYGYTF
-	TRBV3-1/TRBV3-2	TRBJ2-7	-	TGTGCCAGCAGCCAAGTTTTTGGAGGGATCTACGAGCAGTACTTC	CASSQVFGGIYEQYF
TRBD2	TRBV6-5	TRBJ2-7	-	TGTGCCAGCACGGGGGGAGCGTCCTCGTCCTACGAGCAGTACTTC	CASTGGASSSYEQYF
-	TRBV3-1/TRBV3-2	TRBJ1-2	-	TGTGCCAGCGGAAGGATGACAGGAACTAAGTATGGCTACACCTTC	CASGRMTGTKYGYTF
TRBD1	TRBV10-3	TRBJ2-3	-	TGTGCCATCAAGGTCGACAGGGGGCGTTACACAGATACGCAGTATTTT	CAIKVDRGRYTDTQYF
-	TRBV6-1	TRBJ2-3	-	TGTGCCAGCAGTGAAGCGGTAGCGGCTAGCACAGATACGCAGTATTTT	CASSEAVAASTDTQYF
-	TRBV28	TRBJ2-7	-	TGTGCCAGCAGTTTTGTAGGGACATTCTCCTACGAGCAGTACTTC	CASSFVGTFSYEQYF
-	TRBV21-1	TRBJ2-3	-	TGTGCCAGCAGCAAAGCGGAGGGACAGGTGGGAGCAACAGATACGCAGTATTTT	CASSKAEGQVGATDTQYF
TRBD1	TRBV4-2	TRBJ2-3	-	TGTGCCAGCAGCCAAATGGGACAGGGAGGAACAGATACGCAGTATTTT	CASSQMGQGGTDTQYF
-	TRBV7-2	TRBJ1-2	-	TGTGCCAGCAGCTTAGGGGCGAATTCTGGCTATGGCTACACCTTC	CASSLGANSGYGYTF
TRBD2	TRBV4-2	TRBJ2-2	-	TGTGCCAGCAGCCAAGCCCCTCGGGCGGGAGTCGACACCGGGGAGCTGTTTTTT	CASSQAPRAGVDTGELFF
TRBD1	TRBV3-1/TRBV3-2	TRBJ2-5	-	TGTGCCAGCAGATCCGAAGGGGACAGGCCTTATTCCGCCCAGTACTTC	CASRSEGDRPYSAQYF
TRBD2	TRBV11-3	TRBJ2-2	-	TGTGCCAGCAGCCCCCGGACTAGCGGGAGGGCCGGTGACGGGGAGCTGTTTTTT	CASSPRTSGRAGDGELFF
TRBD2	TRBV24-1	TRBJ2-3	-	TGTGCCACCAGTGACGACATGACTAGCGGGACGAGCACAGATACGCAGTATTTT	CATSDDMTSGTSTDTQYF
TRBD1	TRBV7-2	TRBJ2-5	-	TGTGCCAGCAGCTCTTTCGACAGGGGGCGGTGGGAGACCCAGTACTTC	CASSSFDRGRWETQYF
-	TRBV2	TRBJ2-7	-	TGTGCCAGCAGTGCCTCGGGGGCAGACGAGCAGTACTTC	CASSASGADEQYF
-	TRBV9	TRBJ2-7	-	TGTGCCAGCAGCGTAGGGGAGACAGCCGCCTACGAGCAGTACTTC	CASSVGETAAYEQYF
TRBD1	TRBV18	TRBJ1-1	-	TGTGCCAGCTCACCACTACGACAGGGGGCGAACACTGAAGCTTTCTTT	CASSPLRQGANTEAFF
-	TRBV7-3	TRBJ1-1	-	TGTGCCAGCAGCCGACTTTGGAACACTGAAGCTTTCTTT	CASSRLWNTEAFF
-	TRBV19	TRBJ1-1	-	TGTGCCAGTACTGACGGACGGTGGGGGAAAACTGAAGCTTTCTTT	CASTDGRWGKTEAFF
TRBD1	TRBV18	TRBJ1-2	-	TGTGCCAGCTCACCCGGACAGGGGAACTATGGCTACACCTTC	CASSPGQGNYGYTF
-	TRBV2	TRBJ1-2	-	TGTGCCAGCAGTGAAGCGCCTTACCGGGACATCGACTATGGCTACACCTTC	CASSEAPYRDIDYGYTF
-	TRBV30	TRBJ1-5	-	TGTGCCTGGAGTGGGAATAGCAATCAGCCCCAGCATTTT	CAWSGNSNQPQHF
TRBD1	TRBV4-2	TRBJ1-1	-	TGTGCCAGCAGCCCCGGGACAGGGAACACTGAAGCTTTCTTT	CASSPGTGNTEAFF
-	TRBV4-1	TRBJ1-1	-	TGCGCCAGCAGCCAAGATTTTCCAGGGAACACTGAAGCTTTCTTT	CASSQDFPGNTEAFF
-	TRBV4-1	TRBJ1-4	-	TGCGCCAGCAGCCATGGACTCCGCAATGAAAAACTGTTTTTT	CASSHGLRNEKLFF
-	TRBV5-1	TRBJ1-5	-	TGCGCCAGCAGAAGGGGTAGCAATCAGCCCCAGCATTTT	CASRRGSNQPQHF
TRBD1	TRBV2	TRBJ1-2	once	TGTGCCAGTAGATGGACAGGGAGGATTGGCTACACCTTC	CASRWTGRIGYTF
-	TRBV6-2/TRBV6-3	TRBJ2-3	-	TGTGCCAGCAGTCTCACGGGATTCGGGCGCGCAGATACGCAGTATTTT	CASSLTGFGRADTQYF
TRBD1	TRBV18	TRBJ2-1	-	TGTGCCAGCTCAGAGAAGACAGGGGACGAGCAGTTCTTC	CASSEKTGDEQFF
-	TRBV6-6	TRBJ1-2	-	TGTGCCAGCAGTCTCCGGGGTGGGGCGGAAGCTAACTATGGCTACACCTTC	CASSLRGGAEANYGYTF
-	TRBV30	TRBJ1-1	once	TGTGCCTGGAGTTGGGCACGAGGGACTGAAGCTTTCTTT	CAWSWARGTEAFF
-	TRBV29-1	TRBJ2-2	-	TGCAGCGTCCTACGGAAAAGGACTGCCTCGAACACCGGGGAGCTGTTTTTT	CSVLRKRTASNTGELFF
-	TRBV7-2	TRBJ1-1	-	TGTGCCAGCAGCTTACGGGAGTTTGAAGCTTTCTTT	CASSLREFEAFF
-	TRBV24-1	TRBJ1-2	-	TGTGCCACCAGTGATTCAGGGCTGGATGGCTACACCTTC	CATSDSGLDGYTF
TRBD1	TRBV27	TRBJ1-1	-	TGTGCCAGCAGGCCGGGACAGGGGTTATGGGCTTTCTTT	CASRPGQGLWAFF
-	TRBV4-3	TRBJ1-4	-	TGCGCCAGCAGAGATGCAACTAATGAAAAACTGTTTTTT	CASRDATNEKLFF
-	TRBV28	TRBJ2-4	-	TGTGCCAGCAGTTCGATCCCGCAGGATTATCTAGCCAAAAACATTCAGTACTTC	CASSSIPQDYLAKNIQYF
TRBD2	TRBV27	TRBJ2-1	-	TGTGCCAGCAGTTTTCGGCGGGAGTGGGACTCCTACAATGAGCAGTTCTTC	CASSFRREWDSYNEQFF
-	TRBV28	TRBJ1-2	-	TGTGCCAGCAGTGCCAACAGGGACTATGGCTACACCTTC	CASSANRDYGYTF
-	TRBV28	TRBJ2-1	-	TGTGCCAGCAGTTTATTGGAGAGCTCCTACAATGAGCAGTTCTTC	CASSLLESSYNEQFF
TRBD1	TRBV4-3	TRBJ2-7	-	TGCGCCAGCAGCCAAGCCTCCGGGACAGGAGTCTACGAGCAGTACTTC	CASSQASGTGVYEQYF
-	TRBV11-2	TRBJ1-4	-	TGTGCCAGCAGCTCGCAAGGTCAGGGTCCAAATGAAAAACTGTTTTTT	CASSSQGQGPNEKLFF
TRBD2	TRBV10-3	TRBJ2-3	-	TGTGCCATCACTACGGGACTAGCAGCTACAGATACGCAGTATTTT	CAITTGLAATDTQYF
TRBD1	TRBV6-1	TRBJ1-1	-	TGTGCCAGCAGCCTGGACAGGGTGGGCGCTTTCTTT	CASSLDRVGAFF
TRBD2	TRBV15	TRBJ2-7	-	TGTGCCACCAGCGGAGGCCGATCATTCAGCGGGGGGTCCTACGAGCAGTACTTC	CATSGGRSFSGGSYEQYF
TRBD2	TRBV11-1	TRBJ2-5	-	TGTGCCAGCAGCTCAGCTAGCGGGAGAAGGGAGACCCAGTACTTC	CASSSASGRRETQYF
-	TRBV28	TRBJ1-3	-	TGTGCCAGTAAAGCCCCAGGAAACACCATATATTTT	CASKAPGNTIYF
TRBD1	TRBV5-1	TRBJ2-1	-	TGCGCCAGCAGCCAAGGGACAGGGGACTCCAATGAGCAGTTCTTC	CASSQGTGDSNEQFF
-	TRBV7-2	TRBJ1-5	-	TGTGCCAGCAGCTTATTCAATCAGCCCCAGCATTTT	CASSLFNQPQHF